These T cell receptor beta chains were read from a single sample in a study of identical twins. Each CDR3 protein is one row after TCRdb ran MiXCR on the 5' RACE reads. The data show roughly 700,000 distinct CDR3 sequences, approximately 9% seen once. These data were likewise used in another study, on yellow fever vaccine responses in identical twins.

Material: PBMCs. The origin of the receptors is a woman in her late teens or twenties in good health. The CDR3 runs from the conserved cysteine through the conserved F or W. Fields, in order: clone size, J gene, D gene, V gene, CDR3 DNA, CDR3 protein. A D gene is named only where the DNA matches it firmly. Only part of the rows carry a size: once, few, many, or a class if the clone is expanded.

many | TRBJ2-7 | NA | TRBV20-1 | TGCAGTGCTAGAGATCCCCGGGGAAGCTCCTACGAGCAGTACTTC | CSARDPRGSSYEQYF
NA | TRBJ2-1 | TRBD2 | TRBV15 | TGTGCCACCAGCAGACCGGGACTAGCGGGAGGGCACTCCTACAATGAGCAGTTCTTC | CATSRPGLAGGHSYNEQFF
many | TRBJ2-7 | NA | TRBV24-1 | TGTGCCACCAGTGATTCCGGCCAAGGGGGGGCCGAGCAGTACTTC | CATSDSGQGGAEQYF
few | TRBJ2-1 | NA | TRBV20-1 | TGCAGTGCTAGAGATCTACAGGTAACCTACAATGAGCAGTTCTTC | CSARDLQVTYNEQFF
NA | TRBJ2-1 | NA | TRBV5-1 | TGCGCCAGCAGAACTGACAGCTACCCCACCAATGAGCAGTTCTTC | CASRTDSYPTNEQFF
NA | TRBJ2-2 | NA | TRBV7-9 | TGTGCCAGCAGCGGTCTAGCAGCCGAAAACACCGGGGAGCTGTTTTTT | CASSGLAAENTGELFF
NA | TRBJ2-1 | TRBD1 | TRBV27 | TGTGCCAGCAGTTCGGGACCCTGGGGACAGCTCTACAATGAGCAGTTCTTC | CASSSGPWGQLYNEQFF
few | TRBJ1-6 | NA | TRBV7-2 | TGTGCCAGCTGTAAGCGGAATTCACCCCTCCACTTT | CASCKRNSPLHF
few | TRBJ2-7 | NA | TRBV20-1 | TGCAGTGCTAGAGATCGTCTAGCGCCTTCCTACGAGCAGTACTTC | CSARDRLAPSYEQYF
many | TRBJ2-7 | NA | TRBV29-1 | TGCAGCGCTCGACCTAGCTCCTACGAGCAGTACTTC | CSARPSSYEQYF
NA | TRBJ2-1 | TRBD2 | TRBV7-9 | TGTGCCAGCAGCGAAAGACTAGCGGAGACTAATGAGCAGTTCTTC | CASSERLAETNEQFF
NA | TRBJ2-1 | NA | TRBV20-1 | TGCAGTGCTAGGGGTAGAGCCGAAAACAATGAGCAGTTCTTC | CSARGRAENNEQFF
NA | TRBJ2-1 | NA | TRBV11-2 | TGTGCCAGCAGCTTGAGTCGGGGGTCCTACAATGAGCAGTTCTTC | CASSLSRGSYNEQFF
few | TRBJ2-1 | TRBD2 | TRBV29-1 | TGCAGCGGCCTAGCGGGAGGCAATGAGCAGTTCTTC | CSGLAGGNEQFF
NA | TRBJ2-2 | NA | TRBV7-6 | TGTGCCAGCAGCTTAGCGATTCGGAACACCGGGGAGCTGTTTTTT | CASSLAIRNTGELFF
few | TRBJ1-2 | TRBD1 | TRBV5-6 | TGTGCCAGCAGCAAGAGACAGGGATGGAGCTATGGCTACACCTTC | CASSKRQGWSYGYTF
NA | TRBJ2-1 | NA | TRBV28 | TGTGCCAGCAGTTCCCCTGAGGATAAGGGAGCCGCCCAGTTCTTC | CASSSPEDKGAAQFF
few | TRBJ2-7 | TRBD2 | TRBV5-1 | TGCGCCAGCAGCTTGCGGGAGGCAACCTACGAGCAGTACTTC | CASSLREATYEQYF
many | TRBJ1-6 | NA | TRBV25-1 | TGTGCCAGCAGATGTGTTTACGGGGGAGGCTCACCCCTCCACTTT | CASRCVYGGGSPLHF
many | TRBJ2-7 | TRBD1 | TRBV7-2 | TGTGCCAGCAGCTTAGATAACAGGGGGTACGAGCAGTACTTC | CASSLDNRGYEQYF
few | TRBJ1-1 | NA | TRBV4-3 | TGCGCCAGCAGCCAAGATAGGGCAGGGCAAGGGACTGAAGCTTTCTTT | CASSQDRAGQGTEAFF
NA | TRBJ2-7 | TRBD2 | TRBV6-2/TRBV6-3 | TGTGCCAGCAAAACGGGACTAGCGCTTTACGAGCAGTACTTC | CASKTGLALYEQYF
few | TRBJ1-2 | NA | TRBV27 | TGTGCCAGCAGTTTATCGTCTGACTACTACTATGGCTACACCTTC | CASSLSSDYYYGYTF
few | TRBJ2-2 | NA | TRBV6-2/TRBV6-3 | TGTGCCAGCAGGGCACTAGGATTGAACACCGGGGAGCTGTTTTTT | CASRALGLNTGELFF
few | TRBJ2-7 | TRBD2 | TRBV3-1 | TGTGCCAGCAGCCGGGCGGGGGTCCCCTACGAGCAGTACTTC | CASSRAGVPYEQYF
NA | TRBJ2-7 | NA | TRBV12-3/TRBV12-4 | TGTGCCAGCACCCCCAACGCCGACAGATACTACGAGCAGTACTTC | CASTPNADRYYEQYF
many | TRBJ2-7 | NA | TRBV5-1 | TGCGCCAGCAGCTTGGTAGTAGCCCATTTATCTTCCTACGAGCAGTACTTC | CASSLVVAHLSSYEQYF
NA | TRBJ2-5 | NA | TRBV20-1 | TGCAGTGCTTCACAGGGCGTGATTGTAGAGACCCAGTACTTC | CSASQGVIVETQYF
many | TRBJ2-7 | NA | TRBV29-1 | TGCAGCGTTGAAGATGAAGGCACCTCCTACGAGCAGTACTTC | CSVEDEGTSYEQYF
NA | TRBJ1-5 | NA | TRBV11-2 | TGTGCCAGCAGCCGAGACAGACGCAATCAGCCCCAGCATTTT | CASSRDRRNQPQHF
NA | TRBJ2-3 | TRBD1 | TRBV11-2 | TGTGCCAGCAGCTTAGATGGGGGGACAGGGGTCACAGATACGCAGTATTTT | CASSLDGGTGVTDTQYF
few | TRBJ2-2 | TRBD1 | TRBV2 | TGTGCCAGCAGTGGGGGTCAGACAGGGCTGAACACCGGGGAGCTGTTTTTT | CASSGGQTGLNTGELFF